The TCR beta chain described here comes from a study of T cell repertoires in cytomegalovirus infection. Overall study: As its CMV epitopes, the study selected recently identified HLA-C-restricted and well-studied HLA-B-restricted targets. CMV infection together with matching HLA type was indicated by public TCR beta signatures. Study-wide findings and caveats: Accumulated public TCR beta family frequency recognized individuals carrying CMV together with the relevant HLA. The ex vivo response showed dominance by HLA-C-restricted CMV-specific TCR beta clonotypes.

Notes on this clonotype: The antigen is unknown.

TCRdb re-derived calls from the reads in MiXCR, one entry per CDR3 protein. Here the sample spans some 940,000 distinct CDR3 sequences, more than 25% being singletons. This receptor was taken from a human donor in good health (CMV status not recorded). Some clones in this sample may be carry-over from other donors' samples. The specimen was cultured CD8+ T cells from PBMCs, collected from culture after CMV antigen stimulation.

The CDR3 here is CASSPGLVGEWTGELFF. The CDR3 nucleotides are TGTGCCAGCAGCCCAGGACTAGTGGGGGAGTGGACCGGGGAGCTGTTTTTT. The chain links TRBV5-5 to TRBJ2-2, with 7 bases fitting TRBD2. The CDR3 consists of 17 residues. Trimming at V came to 4 bases and at J to 5 bases, leaving 14 bases not matched to a gene. CDR1 and CDR2 (germline): SGHKS, YYEKEE (reference sequence).